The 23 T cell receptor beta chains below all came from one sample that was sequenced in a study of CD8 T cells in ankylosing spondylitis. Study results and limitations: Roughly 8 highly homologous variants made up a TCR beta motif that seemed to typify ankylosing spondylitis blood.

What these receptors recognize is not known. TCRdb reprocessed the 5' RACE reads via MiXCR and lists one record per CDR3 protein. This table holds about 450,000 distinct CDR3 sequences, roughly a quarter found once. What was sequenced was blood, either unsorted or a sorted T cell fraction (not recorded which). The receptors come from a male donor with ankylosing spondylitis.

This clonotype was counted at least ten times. CDR3 bases: TGTGCCAGCAGTCATTCAAGGCGCACAGATACGCAGTATTTT. It is translated as CASSHSRRTDTQYF. The rearrangement joins TRBV27 to TRBJ2-3; D is undetermined. Germline CDR1 reads MNHEY; CDR2 reads SMNVEV (reference sequence). V shed 5 bases and J shed 1 base, with 10 bases lying between them. The CDR3 consists of 14 residues.

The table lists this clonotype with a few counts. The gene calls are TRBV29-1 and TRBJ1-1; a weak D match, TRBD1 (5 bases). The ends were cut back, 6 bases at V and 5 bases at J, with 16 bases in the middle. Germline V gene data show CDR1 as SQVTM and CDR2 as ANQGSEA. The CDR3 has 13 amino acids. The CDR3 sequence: CSVFVMGGTEAFF. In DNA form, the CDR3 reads TGCAGCGTCTTTGTCATGGGGGGAACTGAAGCTTTCTTT.

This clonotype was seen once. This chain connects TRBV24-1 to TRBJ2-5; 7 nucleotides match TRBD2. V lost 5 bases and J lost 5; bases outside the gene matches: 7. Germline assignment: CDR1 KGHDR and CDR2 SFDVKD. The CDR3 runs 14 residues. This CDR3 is CATSARTSGETQYF. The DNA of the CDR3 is TGTGCCACCAGTGCCCGGACTAGTGGTGAGACCCAGTACTTC.

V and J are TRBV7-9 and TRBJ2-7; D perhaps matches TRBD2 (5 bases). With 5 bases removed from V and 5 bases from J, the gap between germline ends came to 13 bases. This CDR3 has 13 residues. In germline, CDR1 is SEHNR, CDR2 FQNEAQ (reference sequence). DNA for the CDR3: TGTGCCAGCAGCCGCCCGGGGTCGCACGAGCAGTACTTC. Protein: CASSRPGSHEQYF.

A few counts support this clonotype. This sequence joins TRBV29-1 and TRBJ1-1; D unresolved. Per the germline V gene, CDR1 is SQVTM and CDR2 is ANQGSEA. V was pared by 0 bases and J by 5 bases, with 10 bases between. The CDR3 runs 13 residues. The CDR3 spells CSVEDARGTEAFF. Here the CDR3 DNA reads TGCAGCGTTGAAGATGCACGGGGTACTGAAGCTTTCTTT. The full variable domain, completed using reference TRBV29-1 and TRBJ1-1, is SAVISQKPSRDICQRGTSLTIQCQVDSQVTMMFWYRQQPGQSLTLIATANQGSEATYESGFVIDKFPISRPNLTFSTLTVSNMSPEDSSIYLCSVEDARGTEAFFGQGTRLTVV.

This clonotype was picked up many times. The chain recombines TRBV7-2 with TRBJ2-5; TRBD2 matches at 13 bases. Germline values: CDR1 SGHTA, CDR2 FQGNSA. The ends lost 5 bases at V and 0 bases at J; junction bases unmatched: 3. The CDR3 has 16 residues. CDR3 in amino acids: CASSPLAGGYQETQYF. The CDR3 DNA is TGTGCCAGCAGCCCACTAGCGGGAGGGTACCAAGAGACCCAGTACTTC.

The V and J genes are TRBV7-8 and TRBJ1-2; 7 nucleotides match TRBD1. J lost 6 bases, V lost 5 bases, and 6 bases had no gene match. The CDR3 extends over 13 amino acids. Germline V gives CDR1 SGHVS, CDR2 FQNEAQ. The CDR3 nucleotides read TGTGCCAGCAGCCTTCCGACAGGGAATGGCTACACCTTC. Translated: CASSLPTGNGYTF.

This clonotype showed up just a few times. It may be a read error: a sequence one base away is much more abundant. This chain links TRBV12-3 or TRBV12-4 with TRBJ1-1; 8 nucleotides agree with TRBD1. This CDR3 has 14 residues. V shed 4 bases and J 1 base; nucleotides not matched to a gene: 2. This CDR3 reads CASSYDRGNTEAFF. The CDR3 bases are TGTGCCAGCAGTTATGACAGGGGGAACACTGAAGCTTTCTTT.

CDR3 bases: TGTGCCAGCAGCTCCCAAAGGGGGCCAGGGGAAAAACTGTTTTTT. The encoded protein is CASSSQRGPGEKLFF. The chain employs TRBV7-2 and TRBJ1-4; 7 bases align to TRBD1. This CDR3 spans 15 amino acids. Germline trimming cut 4 bases from V and 8 bases from J; bases unmatched to any gene: 10. Germline V gene data show CDR1 as SGHTA and CDR2 as FQGNSA.

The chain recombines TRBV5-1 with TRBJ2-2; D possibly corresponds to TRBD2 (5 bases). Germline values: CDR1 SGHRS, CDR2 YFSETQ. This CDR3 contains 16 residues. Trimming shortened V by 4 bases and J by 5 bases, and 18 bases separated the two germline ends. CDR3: CASSPGYGGETGELFF. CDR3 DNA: TGCGCCAGCAGCCCGGGATATGGTGGGGAAACCGGGGAGCTGTTTTTT. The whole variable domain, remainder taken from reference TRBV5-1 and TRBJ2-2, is KAGVTQTPRYLIKTRGQQVTLSCSPISGHRSVSWYQQTPGQGLQFLFEYFSETQRNKGNFPGRFSGRQFSNSRSEMNVSTLELGDSALYLCASSPGYGGETGELFFGEGSRLTVL.

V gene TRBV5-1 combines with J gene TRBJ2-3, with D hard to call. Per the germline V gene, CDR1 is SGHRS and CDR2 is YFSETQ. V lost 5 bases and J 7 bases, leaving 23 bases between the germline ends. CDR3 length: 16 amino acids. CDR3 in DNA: TGCGCCAGCAGTCTCATGGGTGGCGGAAGCTTGTATACGCAGTATTTT. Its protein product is CASSLMGGGSLYTQYF.

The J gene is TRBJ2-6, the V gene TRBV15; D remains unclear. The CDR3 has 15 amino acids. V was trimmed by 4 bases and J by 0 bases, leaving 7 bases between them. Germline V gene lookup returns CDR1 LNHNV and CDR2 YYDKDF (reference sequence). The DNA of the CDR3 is TGTGCCACCAGCACAGGCCTCTCTGGGGCCAACGTCCTGACTTTC. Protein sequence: CATSTGLSGANVLTF.

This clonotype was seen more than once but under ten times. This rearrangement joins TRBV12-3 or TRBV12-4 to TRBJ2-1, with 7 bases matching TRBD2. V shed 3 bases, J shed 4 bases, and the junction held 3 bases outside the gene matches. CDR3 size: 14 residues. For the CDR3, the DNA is TGTGCCAGCAGTTTCGGGGAGGGTTACAATGAGCAGTTCTTC. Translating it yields CASSFGEGYNEQFF.

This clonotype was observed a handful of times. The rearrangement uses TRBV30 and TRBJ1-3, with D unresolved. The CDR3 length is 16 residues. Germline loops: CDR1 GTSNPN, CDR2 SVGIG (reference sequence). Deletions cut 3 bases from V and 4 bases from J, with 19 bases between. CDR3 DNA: TGTGCCTGGAGACGATATAGGACTCTGGGAGGAAACACCATATATTTT. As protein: CAWRRYRTLGGNTIYF.

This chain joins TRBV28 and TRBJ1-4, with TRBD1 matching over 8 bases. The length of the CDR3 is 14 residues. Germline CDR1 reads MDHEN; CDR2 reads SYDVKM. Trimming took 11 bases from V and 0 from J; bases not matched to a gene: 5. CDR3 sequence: CAVTGGPTNEKLFF. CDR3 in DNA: TGTGCCGTCACAGGGGGGCCAACTAATGAAAAACTGTTTTTT.

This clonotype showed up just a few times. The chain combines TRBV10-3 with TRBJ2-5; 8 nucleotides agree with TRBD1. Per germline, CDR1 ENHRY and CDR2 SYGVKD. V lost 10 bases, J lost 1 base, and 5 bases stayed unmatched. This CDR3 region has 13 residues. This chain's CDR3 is CATSDRAQETQYF. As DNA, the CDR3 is TGTGCCACCTCGGACAGGGCCCAAGAGACCCAGTACTTC.

CDR3 protein: CASSPGTGDYNSPLHF. CDR3 nucleotide sequence: TGTGCCAGCAGTCCCGGGACAGGGGATTATAATTCACCCCTCCACTTT. The chain employs TRBV12-3 or TRBV12-4 and TRBJ1-6; TRBD1 aligns across 10 bases. After removal of 5 bases from V and 4 bases from J, the junction contained 5 bases not matched to a gene. The CDR3 has 16 amino acids.

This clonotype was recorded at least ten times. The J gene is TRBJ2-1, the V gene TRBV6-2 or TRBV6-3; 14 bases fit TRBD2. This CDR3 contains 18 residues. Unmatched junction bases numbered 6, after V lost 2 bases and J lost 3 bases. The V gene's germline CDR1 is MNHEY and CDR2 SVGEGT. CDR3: CASSYLGTSGSIYNEQFF. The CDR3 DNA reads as TGTGCCAGCAGTTACCTCGGGACTAGCGGGAGTATCTACAATGAGCAGTTCTTC.

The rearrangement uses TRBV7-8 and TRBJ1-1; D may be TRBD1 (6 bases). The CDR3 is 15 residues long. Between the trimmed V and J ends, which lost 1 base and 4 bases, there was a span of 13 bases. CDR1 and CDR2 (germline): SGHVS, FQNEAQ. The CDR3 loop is CASSLVSGATTEAFF. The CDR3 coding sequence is TGTGCCAGCAGCTTAGTTTCAGGGGCTACCACTGAAGCTTTCTTT.

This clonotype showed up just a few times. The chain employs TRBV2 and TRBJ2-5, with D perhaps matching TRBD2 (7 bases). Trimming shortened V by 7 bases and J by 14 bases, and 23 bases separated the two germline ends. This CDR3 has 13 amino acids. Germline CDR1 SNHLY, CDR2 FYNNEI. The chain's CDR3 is CASTSTGSGLIYF. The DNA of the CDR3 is TGTGCCAGCACTTCCACAGGGTCGGGACTAATATACTTC.

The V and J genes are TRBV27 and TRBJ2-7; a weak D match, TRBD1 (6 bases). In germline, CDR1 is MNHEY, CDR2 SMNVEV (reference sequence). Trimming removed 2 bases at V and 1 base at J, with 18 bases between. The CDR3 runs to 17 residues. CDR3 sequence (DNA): TGTGCCAGCAGTTTAAGGCTGGCAGGGGCAAAATCCTACGAGCAGTACTTC. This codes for CASSLRLAGAKSYEQYF.

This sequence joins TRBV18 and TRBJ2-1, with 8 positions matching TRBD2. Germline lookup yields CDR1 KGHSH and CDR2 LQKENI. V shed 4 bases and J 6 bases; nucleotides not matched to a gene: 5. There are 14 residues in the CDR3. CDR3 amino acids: CASSLEAGANEQFF. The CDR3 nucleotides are TGTGCCAGCTCACTAGAAGCGGGAGCCAATGAGCAGTTCTTC.

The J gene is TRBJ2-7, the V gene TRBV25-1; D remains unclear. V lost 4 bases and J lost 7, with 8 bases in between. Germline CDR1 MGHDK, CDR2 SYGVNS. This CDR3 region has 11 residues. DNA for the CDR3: TGTGCCAGCAGTGGGATGCGGGAGCAGTACTTC. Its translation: CASSGMREQYF.